This TCR beta chain was observed in a study of human T cells and chemical hapten exposure (dated by TCRdb to 2020 to 2022). Concerning the study at large: For sensitization, 2% DPC in acetone was applied to a roughly 2 cm by roughly 2 cm area of upper inner arm skin. Libraries were pooled for sequencing, and variation in per-sample TCR yields was attributed mainly to small differences in library volumes within the pool. Throughout the study period of around 25 weeks, patients also received therapeutic DPC doses to the scalp every week. The patient cohort, mostly female, included alopecia areata with under or over 50% scalp involvement, alopecia totalis and alopecia universalis. Blood for TCR sequencing was provided by twenty-nine alopecia patients at one to four time points (pre-sensitization, 2, 6 and 24 weeks). Patch testing was performed on the upper back with Finn chambers containing 0.01% DPC, and the patch tests were scored after 6 days according to International Contact Dermatitis Research Group standards. Blood was sampled from patients pre-sensitization (week 0) and at 2, 6 and about 24 weeks after DPC sensitization. This study followed changes in the peripheral blood TCR repertoire in vivo during primary and secondary sensitization of alopecia patients to the hapten diphenylcyclopropenone (DPC). The study at large found these results: Repeated subsampling changed both the strength of the expansion versus patch-test correlation and the threshold at which that correlation became significant. Expanded TCRs formed significantly more large CDR3 similarity clusters than pre-sensitization or healthy control sets, consistent with antigen-driven responses. The number of TCRs above 1 in 1000 frequency did not change with DPC sensitization; there was no evidence of global repertoire structure alterations. A positive correlation was found between the number of PT1 expanded TCRs and patch test score, with significance reached at thresholds 8, 16 and 32 but not 4. Because all patients had alopecia, a presumed autoimmune disease, the immune response of the patients might differ from that of healthy individuals.

Sequences SGHRS (CDR1) and YFSETQ (CDR2) are obtained from the germline V gene. The CDR3 sequence holds 14 residues, the cysteine and phenylalanine included. The entry retains the CDR3 DNA only, 42 bases that are in frame from base 1. V lost 0 bases and J lost 0 bases; the stretch between them is 6 bases long. About this clonotype itself: The specificity of this receptor is unknown. No quality values exist for individual bases; no much larger clone is one base distant.

The library was generated by RACE. For sequencing, a NextSeq 500 was employed. Library preparation attached unique molecular identifiers to individual cDNA molecules for quantitative, reproducible TCR counting. Each blood RNA sample was used to sequence both TCR alpha and TCR beta chains. Turning to the authors' computational methods: Samples had a median of 95,638 TCRs, with a range from roughly 23,224 to 700,000. V, J and CDR3 annotation of the TCR reads was performed with the Decombinator software suite. For PS versus PT1 abundance plots, all samples were subsampled to the same number of TCRs (28,000). TCRs were defined as expanded if absent before sensitization and observed at least eight times at the 2-week time point. Starting from the raw public reads, TCRdb applied fastp trimming at Q25, assembled clones with MiXCR and retained in-frame beta chains. CDR3 protein duplicates are merged, each entry listing the most common genes and DNA. The V and J calls here are based on TCRdb, not the publication. The sample table shows about 80,000 distinct CDR3 sequences, and 14% are seen once. 4% to 6% of the sample belongs to the ten largest clones.

The time point label for this specimen denotes: pre-sensitization, week 0. Per the publication, the treatment or condition label means: therapeutic diphenylcyclopropenone sensitization with weekly scalp DPC. At each patch-test visit, blood was drawn before the patch test was applied. Eligible patients were aged 18 to 70, diagnosed with alopecia, deemed suitable for DPC therapy, and excluded if pregnant. Total RNA was isolated from unfractionated whole blood collected in Tempus Blood RNA tubes. This chain joins TRBV5-1 to TRBJ1-1, with the D gene too uncertain to name. This TCR was recovered from a woman aged 50 to 60 with alopecia areata. Some clones in this sample may be carry-over from other donors' samples. The starting material was whole blood, obtained in connection with sensitization to the hapten diphenylcyclopropenone (DPC). The sequenced DNA: TGCGCCAGCAGCTTGGACAGTTTGAACACTGAAGCTTTCTTT. Translation gives CASSLDSLNTEAFF.